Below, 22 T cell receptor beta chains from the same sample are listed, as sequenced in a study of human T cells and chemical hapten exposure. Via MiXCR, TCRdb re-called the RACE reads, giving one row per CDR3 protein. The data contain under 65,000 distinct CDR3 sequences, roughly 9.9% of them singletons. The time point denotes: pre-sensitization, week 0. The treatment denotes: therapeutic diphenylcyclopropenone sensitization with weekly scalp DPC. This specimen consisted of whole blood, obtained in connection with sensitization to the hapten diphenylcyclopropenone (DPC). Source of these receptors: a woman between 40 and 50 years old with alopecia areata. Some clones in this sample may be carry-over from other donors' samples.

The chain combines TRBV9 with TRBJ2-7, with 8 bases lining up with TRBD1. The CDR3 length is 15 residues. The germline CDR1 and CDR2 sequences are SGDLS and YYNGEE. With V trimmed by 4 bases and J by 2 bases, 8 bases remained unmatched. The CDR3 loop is CASSSGQASTYEQYF. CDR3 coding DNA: TGTGCCAGCAGCTCGGGACAGGCAAGCACCTACGAGCAGTACTTC.

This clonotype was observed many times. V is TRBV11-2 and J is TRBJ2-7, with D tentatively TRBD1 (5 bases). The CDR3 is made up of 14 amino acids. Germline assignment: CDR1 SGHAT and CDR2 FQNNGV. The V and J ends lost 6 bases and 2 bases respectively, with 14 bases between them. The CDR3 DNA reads TGTGCCAGCAGGAAAGGGGCGCAACCCTACGAGCAGTACTTC. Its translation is CASRKGAQPYEQYF.

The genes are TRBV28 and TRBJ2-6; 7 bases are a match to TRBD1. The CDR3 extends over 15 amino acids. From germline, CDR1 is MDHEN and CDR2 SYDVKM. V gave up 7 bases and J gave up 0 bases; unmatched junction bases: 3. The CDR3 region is CASKPGGSGANVLTF. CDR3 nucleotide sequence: TGTGCCAGCAAACCAGGGGGCTCTGGGGCCAACGTCCTGACTTTC. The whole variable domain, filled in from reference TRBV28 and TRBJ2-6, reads DVKVTQSSRYLVKRTGEKVFLECVQDMDHENMFWYRQDPGLGLRLIYFSYDVKMKEKGDIPEGYSVSREKKERFSLILESASTNQTSMYLCASKPGGSGANVLTFGAGSRLTVL.

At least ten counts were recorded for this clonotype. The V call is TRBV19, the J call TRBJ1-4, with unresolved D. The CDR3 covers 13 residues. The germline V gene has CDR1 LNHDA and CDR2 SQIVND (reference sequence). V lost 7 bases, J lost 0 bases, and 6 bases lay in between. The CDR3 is CASTRATNEKLFF. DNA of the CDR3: TGTGCCAGTACACGAGCAACTAATGAAAAACTGTTTTTT.

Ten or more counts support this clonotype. CDR3 DNA sequence: TGTGCCAGCAGCTTAGAGGCCCACAGGGTGGACACCGGGGAGCTGTTTTTT. It specifies CASSLEAHRVDTGELFF. This chain joins TRBV7-6 and TRBJ2-2; possible D gene TRBD1, 6 bases. This CDR3 is 17 amino acids long. V gave up 1 base and J gave up 3 bases, with 15 bases separating them. Per the germline V gene, CDR1 is SGHVS and CDR2 is FNYEAQ.

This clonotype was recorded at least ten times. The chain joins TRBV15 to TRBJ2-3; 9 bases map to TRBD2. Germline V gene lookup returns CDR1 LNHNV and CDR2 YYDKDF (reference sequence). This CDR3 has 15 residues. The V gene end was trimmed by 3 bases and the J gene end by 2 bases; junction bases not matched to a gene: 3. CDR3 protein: CATSSSGGPTDTQYF. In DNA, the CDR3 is TGTGCCACCAGCAGTAGCGGGGGACCCACAGATACGCAGTATTTT.

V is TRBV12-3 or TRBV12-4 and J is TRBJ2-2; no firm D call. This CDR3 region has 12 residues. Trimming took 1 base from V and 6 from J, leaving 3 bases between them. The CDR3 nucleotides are TGTGCCAGCAGTTTAGATCCCGGGGAGCTGTTTTTT. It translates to CASSLDPGELFF.

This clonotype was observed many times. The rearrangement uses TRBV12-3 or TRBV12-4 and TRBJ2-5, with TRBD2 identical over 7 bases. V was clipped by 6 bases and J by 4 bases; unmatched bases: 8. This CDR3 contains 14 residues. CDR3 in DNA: TGTGCCAGCAGCCACCCCGGGGAGGGAGAGACCCAGTACTTC. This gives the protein CASSHPGEGETQYF.

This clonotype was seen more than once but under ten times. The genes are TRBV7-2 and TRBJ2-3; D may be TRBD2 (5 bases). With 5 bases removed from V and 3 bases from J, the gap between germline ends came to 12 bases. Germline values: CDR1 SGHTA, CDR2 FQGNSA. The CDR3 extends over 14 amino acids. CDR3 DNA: TGTGCCAGCAGCCACGGGGTGTATACAGATACGCAGTATTTT. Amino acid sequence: CASSHGVYTDTQYF.

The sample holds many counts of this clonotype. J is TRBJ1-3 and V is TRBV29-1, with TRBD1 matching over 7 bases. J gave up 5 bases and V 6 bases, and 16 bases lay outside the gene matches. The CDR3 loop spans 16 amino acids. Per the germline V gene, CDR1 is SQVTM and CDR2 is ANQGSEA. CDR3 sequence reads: CSVAGTAGGSRNTIYF. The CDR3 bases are TGCAGCGTAGCCGGGACAGCAGGGGGATCGAGAAACACCATATATTTT.

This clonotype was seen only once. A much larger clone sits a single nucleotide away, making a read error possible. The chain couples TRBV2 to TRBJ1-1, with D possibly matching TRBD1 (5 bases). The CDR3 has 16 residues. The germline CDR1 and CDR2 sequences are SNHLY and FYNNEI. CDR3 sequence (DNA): TGTGTCAGCTTACCCCGTACAGGCGGAATGAACACTGAAGCTTTCTTT. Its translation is CVSLPRTGGMNTEAFF.

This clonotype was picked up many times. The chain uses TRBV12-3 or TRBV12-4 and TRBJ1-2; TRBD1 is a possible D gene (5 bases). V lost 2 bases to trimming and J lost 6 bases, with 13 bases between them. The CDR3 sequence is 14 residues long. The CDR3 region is CASSLPRGTHGYTF. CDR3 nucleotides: TGTGCCAGCAGTTTACCCCGGGGGACCCATGGCTACACCTTC.

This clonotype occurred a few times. This CDR3 reads CASSAGRVGTDTQYF. CDR3 coding DNA: TGTGCCAGCAGTGCGGGCAGGGTGGGCACAGATACGCAGTATTTT. The V gene is TRBV2, the J gene TRBJ2-3; weak D call: TRBD1 (5 bases). The CDR3 is made up of 15 amino acids. Between the trimmed V and J ends, which lost 4 bases and 1 base, there was a span of 12 bases. Germline CDR1 reads SNHLY; CDR2 reads FYNNEI.

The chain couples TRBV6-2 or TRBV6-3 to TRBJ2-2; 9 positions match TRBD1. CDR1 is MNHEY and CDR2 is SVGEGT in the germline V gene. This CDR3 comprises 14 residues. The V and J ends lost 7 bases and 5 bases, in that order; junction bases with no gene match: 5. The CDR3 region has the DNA TGTGCCAGCACCCGGACAGGGGAAACCGGGGAGCTGTTTTTT. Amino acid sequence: CASTRTGETGELFF.

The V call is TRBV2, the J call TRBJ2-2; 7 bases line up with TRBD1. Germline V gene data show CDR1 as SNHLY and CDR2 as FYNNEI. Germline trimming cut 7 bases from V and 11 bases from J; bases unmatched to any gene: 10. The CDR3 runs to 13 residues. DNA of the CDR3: TGTGCCAGCACCGAAGACAGGGTCGCCGAGCTGTTTTTT. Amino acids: CASTEDRVAELFF.

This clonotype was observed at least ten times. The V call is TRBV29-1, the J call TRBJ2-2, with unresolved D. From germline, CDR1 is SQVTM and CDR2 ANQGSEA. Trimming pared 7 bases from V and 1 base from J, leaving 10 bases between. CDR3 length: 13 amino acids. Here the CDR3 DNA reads TGCAGCGCTCAGCCCCTGAACACCGGGGAGCTGTTTTTT. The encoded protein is CSAQPLNTGELFF.

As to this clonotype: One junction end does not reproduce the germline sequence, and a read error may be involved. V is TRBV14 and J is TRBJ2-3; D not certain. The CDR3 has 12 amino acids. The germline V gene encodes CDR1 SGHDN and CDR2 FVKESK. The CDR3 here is CASRHSTDTQYF. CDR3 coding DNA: TGTGCCAGCAGACACAGCACCGATACGCAGTATTTT.

Here the CDR3 DNA reads TGTGCCAGCAGTACTGGGAGACAGAATTCACCCCTCCACTTT. This codes for CASSTGRQNSPLHF. The V gene is TRBV11-1, the J gene TRBJ1-6; D is perhaps TRBD1 (5 bases). Per the germline V gene, CDR1 is SGHAT and CDR2 is FQDESV (reference sequence). This CDR3 has 14 residues. V lost 6 bases and J 7 bases, leaving 13 bases between the germline ends.

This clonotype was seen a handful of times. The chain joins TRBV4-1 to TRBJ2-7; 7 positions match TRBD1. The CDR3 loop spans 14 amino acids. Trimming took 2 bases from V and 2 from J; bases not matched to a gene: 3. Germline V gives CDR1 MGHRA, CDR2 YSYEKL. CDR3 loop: CASSQPGTAYEQYF. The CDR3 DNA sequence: TGCGCCAGCAGCCAACCCGGGACAGCCTACGAGCAGTACTTC.

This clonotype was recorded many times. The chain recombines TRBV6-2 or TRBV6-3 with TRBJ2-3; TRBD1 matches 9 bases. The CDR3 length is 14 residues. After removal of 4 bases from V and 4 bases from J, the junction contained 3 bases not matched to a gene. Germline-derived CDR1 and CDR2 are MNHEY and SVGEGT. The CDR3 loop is CASSWGQGADTQYF. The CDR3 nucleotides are TGTGCCAGCAGTTGGGGACAGGGTGCAGATACGCAGTATTTT.

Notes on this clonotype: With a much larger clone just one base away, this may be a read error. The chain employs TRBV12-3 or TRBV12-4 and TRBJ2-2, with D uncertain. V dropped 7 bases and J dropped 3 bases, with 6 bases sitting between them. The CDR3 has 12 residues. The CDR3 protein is CASIFDTGELFF. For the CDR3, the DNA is TGTGCCAGCATTTTTGACACCGGGGAGCTGTTTTTT.

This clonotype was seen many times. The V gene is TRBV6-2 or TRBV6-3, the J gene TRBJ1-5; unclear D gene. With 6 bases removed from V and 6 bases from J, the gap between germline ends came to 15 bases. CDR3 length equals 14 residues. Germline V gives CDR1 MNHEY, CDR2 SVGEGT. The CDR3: CASSPTRVGQPQHF. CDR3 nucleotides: TGTGCCAGCAGCCCTACAAGGGTAGGTCAGCCCCAGCATTTT.